The 12 T cell receptor beta chains in this list originate from one sample, sequenced in a study of CD8 T cells in ankylosing spondylitis. Notes on the study in general: What appeared characteristic of ankylosing spondylitis blood was a TCR beta motif of several highly homologous variants.

Which antigens these TCRs recognize remains unknown. Each CDR3 protein gets one entry after TCRdb re-called the 5' RACE reads with MiXCR. This table holds under 450,000 distinct CDR3 sequences, 17% found once. Specimen: blood, either unsorted or a sorted T cell fraction (not recorded which). Receptors originate from a male donor with ankylosing spondylitis.

A few counts support this clonotype. The V gene is TRBV11-2, the J gene TRBJ2-1; TRBD1 aligns across 11 bases. V lost 6 bases, J lost 8 bases, and 15 bases stayed unmatched. This CDR3 spans 17 amino acids. Germline V lookup: CDR1 SGHAT, CDR2 FQNNGV. Written as DNA, the CDR3 is TGTGCCAGCAGGGATTACAAGGACAGGGGGCGTCGTGATGAGCAGTTCTTC. Encoded protein: CASRDYKDRGRRDEQFF.

The chain combines TRBV5-1 with TRBJ1-4; TRBD1 aligns across 10 bases. CDR1 SGHRS and CDR2 YFSETQ come from the germline V gene. The CDR3 sequence is 16 residues long. Trimming at V came to 0 bases and at J to 8 bases, leaving 7 bases not matched to a gene. The CDR3 loop reads CASSLGPGQGNEKLFF. The CDR3 DNA is TGCGCCAGCAGCTTGGGCCCGGGACAGGGGAACGAAAAACTGTTTTTT. Supplemented by reference TRBV5-1 and TRBJ1-4, the full variable domain reads KAGVTQTPRYLIKTRGQQVTLSCSPISGHRSVSWYQQTPGQGLQFLFEYFSETQRNKGNFPGRFSGRQFSNSRSEMNVSTLELGDSALYLCASSLGPGQGNEKLFFGSGTQLSVL.

The gene calls are TRBV29-1 and TRBJ1-1; 9 bases line up with TRBD1. CDR3 size: 13 residues. The V gene's germline CDR1 is SQVTM and CDR2 ANQGSEA. Trimming at V came to 7 bases and at J to 8 bases, leaving 11 bases not matched to a gene. The DNA for the CDR3 is TGCAGCGCCCACTCGGACAGGGGTTGGGAAGCTTTCTTT. Translated: CSAHSDRGWEAFF.

V usage is TRBV29-1 and J usage is TRBJ2-4; 10 nucleotides align to TRBD1. This CDR3 region has 14 residues. V shed 6 bases, J shed 2 bases, and the junction held 4 bases outside the gene matches. Germline V gene lookup returns CDR1 SQVTM and CDR2 ANQGSEA. The CDR3 is CSVGTGDSKNIQYF. The CDR3 DNA reads as TGCAGCGTGGGGACAGGGGATTCCAAAAACATTCAGTACTTC.

A few counts support this clonotype. The rearrangement links TRBV4-2 to TRBJ2-6; D might be TRBD2 (6 bases). The CDR3 is 19 amino acids. Germline CDR1 and CDR2: LGHNA and YNFKEQ. The V end lost 4 bases, the J end lost 0 bases, and 19 bases lay between the germline ends. The CDR3 DNA reads as TGTGCCAGCAGCCCCGCCGGGACTGGTTCCTCCTCTGGGGCCAACGTCCTGACTTTC. This translates into CASSPAGTGSSSGANVLTF.

The J gene is TRBJ1-2, the V gene TRBV12-3 or TRBV12-4, with a possible D match to TRBD1 (5 bases). Trimming took off 1 base at V and 4 bases at J, with 13 bases between the two ends. The CDR3 has 15 amino acids. As DNA, the CDR3 is TGTGCCAGCAGTTTAGGAGGGGCCCGGGGCTATGGCTACACCTTC. Protein sequence: CASSLGGARGYGYTF.

Many counts were recorded for this clonotype. This chain uses TRBV7-3 with TRBJ2-3; D call uncertain. V lost 2 bases, J lost 2 bases, and 8 bases lay in between. Germline V gene sequence: CDR1 SGHTA, CDR2 FQGTGA. This CDR3 has 14 residues. This CDR3 is CASSLGLYTDTQYF. CDR3 nucleotide sequence: TGTGCCAGCAGCTTAGGGCTATACACAGATACGCAGTATTTT.

This clonotype was picked up one time. The chain joins TRBV11-3 to TRBJ1-4; a possible D gene is TRBD1 (5 bases). This CDR3 spans 17 amino acids. Looked up from germline, CDR1 is SGHNT and CDR2 is YENEEA. Trimming removed 2 bases from V and 3 bases from J, with 16 bases in between. CDR3 in DNA: TGTGCCAGCAGCTTACGCGGAAGGGGTTTAGCTAATGAAAAACTGTTTTTT. Translating it yields CASSLRGRGLANEKLFF.

This clonotype was counted only a few times. The V gene is TRBV5-6, the J gene TRBJ1-2, with 7 bases fitting TRBD1. Germline V gene lookup returns CDR1 SGHDT and CDR2 YYEEEE. The junction had 3 bases not matched to a gene; V was cut back by 4 bases and J by 3 bases. The CDR3 covers 13 residues. The CDR3 loop reads CASSRDRHYGYTF. CDR3 coding DNA: TGTGCCAGCAGCCGGGACAGACACTATGGCTACACCTTC.

This clonotype came up a few times. This chain uses TRBV29-1 with TRBJ1-1, with D perhaps TRBD1 (5 bases). CDR3 size: 14 residues. Trimming stripped 4 bases from V and 4 bases from J, with 16 bases between. Looked up from germline, CDR1 is SQVTM and CDR2 is ANQGSEA. The chain's CDR3 is CSVAIWDGGTEAFF. CDR3 nucleotide sequence: TGCAGCGTTGCCATCTGGGACGGCGGCACTGAAGCTTTCTTT.

This clonotype was counted between two and nine times. The chain uses TRBV5-5 and TRBJ1-4; D is uncertain. Germline values: CDR1 SGHKS, CDR2 YYEKEE (reference sequence). V was pared by 0 bases and J by 6 bases, with 9 bases between. The CDR3 loop spans 14 amino acids. The CDR3 region has the DNA TGTGCCAGCAGCTTGGCTTTTGGTGATGAAAAACTGTTTTTT. Amino acid sequence: CASSLAFGDEKLFF.

This clonotype was seen many times. Written as DNA, the CDR3 is TGCGCCAGCAGCTTAACAGGAGAGGGGTCCTACGAGCAGTACTTC. Translating gives CASSLTGEGSYEQYF. V gene TRBV5-1 combines with J gene TRBJ2-7; possibly TRBD1 or TRBD2 for D (5 bases each). V was trimmed by 2 bases and J by 1 base, leaving 13 bases between them. From germline, CDR1 is SGHRS and CDR2 YFSETQ. The CDR3 totals 15 residues. Complete variable domain (other parts from reference TRBV5-1 and TRBJ2-7): KAGVTQTPRYLIKTRGQQVTLSCSPISGHRSVSWYQQTPGQGLQFLFEYFSETQRNKGNFPGRFSGRQFSNSRSEMNVSTLELGDSALYLCASSLTGEGSYEQYFGPGTRLTVT.